These T cell receptor beta chains were read from a single sample in a study of OX40 agonist ivuxolimab in advanced cancers. Produced via immunoSEQ multiplex PCR; TCRdb's table is partial and in-frame only. The sample consists of over 95,000 clones, around 83% of them appearing once. This specimen was CD4+ or CD8+ T cells sorted from blood, taken in a trial of the OX40 agonist ivuxolimab. The receptors derive from an adult with an advanced solid tumor such as melanoma, head and neck, liver or kidney cancer. CDR3s leave out the opening cysteine and the closing phenylalanine or tryptophan. Each record gives: V gene, J gene, CDR3 protein.

TRBV7-3	TRBJ2-1	ASSSQGSEQF
TRBV30	TRBJ2-1	ACSTSGTGGEQF
TRBV6-1	TRBJ2-6	ASSGLTGGSGANVLT
TRBV4-1	TRBJ1-6	ASSQVRGDSPLH
TRBV12-5	TRBJ2-7	ASGLPRGGEGTTLGEQY
TRBV7-8	TRBJ2-2	ASSVRLAGGLGTGELF
TRBV5-6	TRBJ1-3	ASSLVENSGNTIY
TRBV9	TRBJ2-1	ASSSSGGVNEQF
TRBV6-4	TRBJ1-5	ASSDSVYSNQPQH
TRBV28	TRBJ2-7	ASSSRVFYEQY
TRBV28	TRBJ1-4	ASSLTGVGSAEKLF
TRBV7-6	TRBJ1-1	ASSPGTGGGGTEAF
TRBV4-2	TRBJ2-3	ASSQERLGTQY
TRBV5-8	TRBJ2-2	ASRRVTGAPGELF
TRBV7-2	TRBJ2-7	ASSLEGLSYEQY
TRBV15	TRBJ2-2	ATSSQRVDGELF
TRBV5-4	TRBJ1-3	ASSWGTGSGNTIY
TRBV7-2	TRBJ2-7	ASSLQVRAGGPYEQY
TRBV7-2	TRBJ2-1	ASSLAGGSGNEQF
TRBV7-2	TRBJ2-5	ASSLVGSGETQY
TRBV6-1	TRBJ1-3	ASRLRNTIY
TRBV15	TRBJ1-5	ATSRGQGPNQPQH
TRBV11-3	TRBJ2-1	ASSSRDQNNEQF
TRBV28	TRBJ1-1	ASRGGSSHNTEAF
TRBV6-6	TRBJ1-3	ASSYRENTIY
TRBV5-1	TRBJ2-5	ASSPTGGRETQY
TRBV13	TRBJ1-6	ASSVGTTYNSPLH
TRBV7-2	TRBJ2-1	ASNLPLAGSPSYNEQF
TRBV11-2	TRBJ1-4	ASSLRGWDNEKLF
TRBV5-1	TRBJ2-5	ASSFQGRDRVGKTQY
TRBV5-1	TRBJ2-2	ASSLDVSNTGELF
TRBV5-4	TRBJ2-1	ASSSGTSVYEQF
TRBV4-3	TRBJ1-5	ASSQQGGVGQPQH
TRBV5-1	TRBJ2-7	ASSPSGQRSGEQY
TRBV10-3	TRBJ2-1	AISESKQGAQEQF
TRBV28	TRBJ2-5	ASSSNPSGRETQY
TRBV27	TRBJ2-5	ASSPWTGEKETQY
TRBV16	TRBJ2-1	ASTALQGYNEQF
TRBV9	TRBJ1-1	ASSVGSTGVNTEAF
TRBV27	TRBJ1-2	ASRDTGDRGYT
TRBV9	TRBJ1-1	ASSPPREGNTEAF
TRBV4-1	TRBJ2-1	ASSQGGRALGNEQF
TRBV19	TRBJ1-4	ASSIVSGLGHEKLF
TRBV9	TRBJ1-2	ASSVDQRGIYGYT
TRBV4-2	TRBJ2-1	ASSHLLAGSYNEQF
TRBV27	TRBJ2-7	ASSFRLASSYEQY
TRBV5-1	TRBJ1-1	ASSSPGGADTEAF
TRBV19	TRBJ2-5	ASPWREYQETQY
TRBV5-1	TRBJ2-2	ASSLGATGTGTTGELF
TRBV11-2	TRBJ1-3	ASSLYSYWVAGSGNTIY
TRBV18	TRBJ1-2	ASSMTGVNYGYT
TRBV6-5	TRBJ1-4	ASSGTGQKLF
TRBV19	TRBJ1-2	ASSIVTGVNYGYT
TRBV4-2	TRBJ1-1	ASSPRDRNEAF
TRBV7-8	TRBJ1-5	ASSLRVGHPNQPQH
TRBV28	TRBJ2-1	ASSLGPRGRFFEQF
TRBV6-6	TRBJ1-1	ASSSDRPIEAF
TRBV5-1	TRBJ2-7	ASSLAGGMSGPGFVEQY